One sample yielded the 29 T cell receptor beta chains listed below, sequenced in a study of beta chain features in type 1 diabetes listed by TCRdb under 2018. Findings and caveats that apply to the study as a whole: Type 1 diabetes patients showed a moderate but significant shortening of TCRB CDR3 length in all four CD4+ subsets.

Library creation used the immunoSEQ multiplex PCR assay. The entire isolated RNA was reverse transcribed using the High Capacity cDNA Reverse Transcription Kit, and thus expressed TCRB transcripts were sequenced. TCRdb stores this immuneACCESS table with in-frame sequences only. Part of the clones is absent; in the studies checked, under half of the shortfall reflects unresolved V genes, and no reason is known for the rest. Here the sample has roughly 330,000 clones; approximately 13% occur a single time. The top ten clonotypes cover 0.013% to 0.015% of the sample. Which antigens these TCRs recognize remains unknown. The sample comprised naive CD4+ T cells from blood. The cell subset or site label here, explained by the study, means: true naive CD4+ T cells. Receptor source: a woman under 30 with type 1 diabetes.

This clone was observed a handful of times. This chain links TRBV27 with TRBJ2-1; 8 bases fit TRBD2. The CDR3 sequence is 16 residues long. The V and J ends lost 3 bases and 4 bases, in that order; junction bases with no gene match: 8. The germline gives CDR1 MNHEY, CDR2 SMNVEV (reference sequence). The CDR3, as DNA: TGTGCCAGCAGTTTGGGTGGGACTAGGGGTTACAATGAGCAGTTCTTC. It encodes CASSLGGTRGYNEQFF.

This sequence joins TRBV29-1 and TRBJ1-1, with 9 nucleotides matching TRBD1. This CDR3 is built from 16 residues. V was pared by 4 bases and J by 2 bases, with 11 bases of the junction left unmatched. The germline CDR1 and CDR2 sequences are SQVTM and ANQGSEA. The CDR3 here is CSVGDRGSFFNTEAFF. The CDR3 coding sequence is TGCAGCGTTGGAGACAGGGGGAGTTTCTTTAACACTGAAGCTTTCTTT.

J is TRBJ2-1 and V is TRBV7-2; possible D gene TRBD2, 6 bases. CDR3 length: 16 amino acids. V gave up 1 base and J gave up 4 bases, with 14 bases separating them. In germline, CDR1 is SGHTA, CDR2 FQGNSA. CDR3 DNA: TGTGCCAGCAGCTTAGGAGGGAGGTATACATACAATGAGCAGTTCTTC. This gives the protein CASSLGGRYTYNEQFF.

In its sample, this clone was seen a few times. This sequence joins TRBV4-1 and TRBJ2-1; TRBD2 matches 14 bases. The trim removed 4 bases at V and 5 bases at J, leaving 13 bases unmatched. The CDR3 runs 19 residues. Germline V CDR1 and CDR2: MGHRA, YSYEKL. This CDR3 reads CASSPWTSGRTTPNNEQFF. The CDR3 DNA reads as TGCGCCAGCAGCCCGTGGACTAGCGGGAGGACGACCCCTAACAATGAGCAGTTCTTC.

This clone occurred a few times. This chain uses TRBV25-1 with TRBJ2-1; 12 positions match TRBD2. The germline V gene has CDR1 MGHDK and CDR2 SYGVNS. The trim removed 3 bases at V and 8 bases at J, leaving 8 bases unmatched. The CDR3 has 16 residues. The CDR3 DNA is TGTGCCAGCAGTGACCGGAGGACTAGCGGGAAGGATGAGCAGTTCTTC. Translation gives CASSDRRTSGKDEQFF.

The rearrangement uses TRBV30 and TRBJ2-1, with D perhaps matching TRBD2 (6 bases). CDR3 length: 13 residues. V dropped 2 bases and J dropped 7 bases, with 12 bases sitting between them. Germline V gives CDR1 GTSNPN, CDR2 SVGIG (reference sequence). DNA of the CDR3: TGTGCCTGGAGTAGGGGACTGACGAATGAGCAGTTCTTC. This translates into CAWSRGLTNEQFF.

V gene TRBV15 combines with J gene TRBJ1-4; D is ambiguous. This CDR3 region has 16 residues. Germline CDR1 is LNHNV and CDR2 is YYDKDF (reference sequence). The V end lost 3 bases, the J end lost 8 bases, and 19 bases lay between the germline ends. The CDR3, as DNA: TGTGCCACCAGCAGTGACTCCTGGGCCGCGGGGGAAAAACTGTTTTTT. It codes for CATSSDSWAAGEKLFF.

This clone was seen a handful of times. The J gene is TRBJ2-7, the V gene TRBV5-6; 8 bases align to TRBD2. The CDR3 runs to 16 residues. Per the germline V gene, CDR1 is SGHDT and CDR2 is YYEEEE. V shed 5 bases, J shed 2 bases, and the junction held 12 bases outside the gene matches. CDR3 coding DNA: TGTGCCAGCAGTTATGGACTAGCCCGATCGGCCTACGAGCAGTACGTC. Its translation: CASSYGLARSAYEQYV.

This clone was counted only a few times. The V and J genes are TRBV11-2 and TRBJ2-7; D possibly corresponds to TRBD2 (6 bases). Germline V gene lookup returns CDR1 SGHAT and CDR2 FQNNGV. This CDR3 region has 18 residues. V was pared by 4 bases and J by 3 bases, with 25 bases between. The CDR3 spells CASSSTRGSVAGFYEQYF. The DNA for the CDR3 is TGTGCCAGCAGCTCTACCCGCGGATCAGTGGCGGGATTCTACGAGCAGTACTTC.

The J gene is TRBJ2-1, the V gene TRBV11-2; 13 bases agree with TRBD2. The V gene's germline CDR1 is SGHAT and CDR2 FQNNGV. There are 15 residues in the CDR3. Trimming at V came to 6 bases and at J to 9 bases, leaving 8 bases not matched to a gene. As DNA, the CDR3 is TGTGCCAGCAGTTTTACTAGCGGGAGGGCCGGTGAGCAGTTCTTC. Amino acids: CASSFTSGRAGEQFF. Full variable domain (rest looked up from reference TRBV11-2 and TRBJ2-1): EAGVAQSPRYKIIEKRQSVAFWCNPISGHATLYWYQQILGQGPKLLIQFQNNGVVDDSQLPKDRFSAERLKGVDSTLKIQPAKLEDSAVYLCASSFTSGRAGEQFFGPGTRLTVL.

The chain joins TRBV6-5 to TRBJ1-1; D call uncertain. This CDR3 contains 13 residues. Germline V gene sequence: CDR1 MNHEY, CDR2 SVGAGI. V was pared by 10 bases and J by 3 bases, with 15 bases between. As DNA, the CDR3 is TGTGCCACCGCGTACCGTGTCCACACTGAAGCTTTCTTT. This codes for CATAYRVHTEAFF.

This clone came up a few times. V gene TRBV29-1 combines with J gene TRBJ1-1; possibly TRBD1 for D (6 bases). The CDR3 is 11 residues long. Per the germline V gene, CDR1 is SQVTM and CDR2 is ANQGSEA. V was shortened by 5 bases and J by 4 bases, with 8 bases between the two germline ends. Written as DNA, the CDR3 is TGCAGCGTTAGAGGGGGCACTGAAGCTTTCTTT. Translated: CSVRGGTEAFF.

The V gene is TRBV27, the J gene TRBJ2-5, with 8 positions matching TRBD2. The CDR3 is 14 amino acids. Per germline, CDR1 MNHEY and CDR2 SMNVEV (reference sequence). Unmatched junction bases numbered 8, after V lost 6 bases and J lost 5 bases. The CDR3 bases are TGTGCCAGCAGGCCGGGAGGGCCCCGGGAGACCCAGTACTTC. It specifies CASRPGGPRETQYF.

In DNA form, the CDR3 reads TGTGCCAGCAGCTATGCGGGAGGGGGACCAGATACGCAGTATTTT. This sequence encodes CASSYAGGGPDTQYF. This sequence joins TRBV7-2 and TRBJ2-3; 9 nucleotides agree with TRBD2. The CDR3 loop spans 15 amino acids. Germline lookup yields CDR1 SGHTA and CDR2 FQGNSA. Unmatched junction bases numbered 6, after V lost 4 bases and J lost 4 bases.

This clone showed up just a few times. The genes are TRBV19 and TRBJ2-5; possibly TRBD1 for D (5 bases). The germline V gene encodes CDR1 LNHDA and CDR2 SQIVND (reference sequence). This CDR3 contains 14 residues. V lost 5 bases and J lost 2, with 12 bases in between. CDR3 nucleotides: TGTGCCAGTAGTCCTTACGACAGACAAGAGACCCAGTACTTC. Amino acid sequence: CASSPYDRQETQYF.

This clone was seen only a few times. The rearrangement uses TRBV30 and TRBJ2-1; 13 bases are shared with TRBD2. Per the germline V gene, CDR1 is GTSNPN and CDR2 is SVGIG (reference sequence). This CDR3 region has 15 residues. J lost 8 bases, V lost 0 bases, and 4 bases had no gene match. CDR3 nucleotides: TGTGCCTGGAGTGTCGGACTAGCGGGAGTTGATGAGCAGTTCTTC. The encoded protein is CAWSVGLAGVDEQFF.

This clone was counted between two and nine times. The V call is TRBV19, the J call TRBJ2-3; D ambiguous. Trimming took off 1 base at V and 2 bases at J, with 7 bases between the two ends. This CDR3 contains 14 residues. The germline V gene has CDR1 LNHDA and CDR2 SQIVND (reference sequence). CDR3 in DNA: TGTGCCAGTAGTATAGCGGAGCTCACAGATACGCAGTATTTT. This gives the protein CASSIAELTDTQYF.

The chain carries TRBV7-2 and TRBJ2-5, with 11 bases matching TRBD2. V was clipped by 1 base and J by 5 bases; unmatched bases: 0. The CDR3 length is 14 residues. Germline V gives CDR1 SGHTA, CDR2 FQGNSA. DNA for the CDR3: TGTGCCAGCAGCTTAGGGACTAGCGGGGAGACCCAGTACTTC. It specifies CASSLGTSGETQYF.

The V gene is TRBV19, the J gene TRBJ2-1; D remains ambiguous. V dropped 6 bases and J dropped 12 bases, with 15 bases sitting between them. CDR3 size: 12 residues. Germline CDR1 LNHDA, CDR2 SQIVND (reference sequence). The CDR3 region has the DNA TGTGCCAGTAGGGAGTCAAGTGTAGGGCAGTTCTTC. Amino acid sequence: CASRESSVGQFF.

This chain links TRBV18 with TRBJ1-1; 7 nucleotides line up with TRBD1. The V segment lost 1 base and the J segment 5 bases; nucleotides outside the gene matches: 7. This CDR3 contains 15 residues. Looked up from germline, CDR1 is KGHSH and CDR2 is LQKENI. In DNA form, the CDR3 reads TGTGCCAGCTCACCACGGTCAGGCAGGGGGACTGAAGCTTTCTTT. Translating gives CASSPRSGRGTEAFF.

This clone has just a few counts. The chain links TRBV27 to TRBJ2-3, with 9 positions matching TRBD1. With V trimmed by 6 bases and J by 11 bases, 15 bases remained unmatched. The germline CDR1 and CDR2 sequences are MNHEY and SMNVEV (reference sequence). The CDR3 sequence is 15 residues long. The CDR3 DNA follows: TGTGCCAGCAGACAACCGGGACAGGGAAGACTCAAGCAGTATTTT. As protein: CASRQPGQGRLKQYF.

The genes are TRBV5-8 and TRBJ2-7, with TRBD1 as a possible D gene (6 bases). Between the trimmed V and J ends, which lost 4 bases and 4 bases, there was a span of 15 bases. This CDR3 comprises 14 residues. Germline V gene sequence: CDR1 SGHTS, CDR2 YDEGEE. The CDR3 DNA follows: TGTGCCAGCAGCCCGAGGCACAGGGTTTACGAGCAGTACTTC. It codes for CASSPRHRVYEQYF.

Here the CDR3 reads CASTPPGRFNEQFF. The DNA of the CDR3 is TGTGCCAGCACCCCCCCAGGTCGCTTCAATGAGCAGTTCTTC. This chain joins TRBV7-9 and TRBJ2-1; D is uncertain. The germline gives CDR1 SEHNR, CDR2 FQNEAQ (reference sequence). V was cut by 7 bases and J by 6 bases, with 16 bases left in between. This CDR3 comprises 14 residues.

This clone has more than one count but fewer than ten. V and J are TRBV4-2 and TRBJ2-1, with 8 nucleotides matching TRBD2. Looked up from germline, CDR1 is LGHNA and CDR2 is YNFKEQ. J gave up 2 bases and V 1 base, and 7 bases lay outside the gene matches. The CDR3 is 17 residues long. CDR3 sequence reads: CASSQAGGGKPYNEQFF. CDR3 in DNA: TGTGCCAGCAGCCAAGCCGGGGGGGGGAAGCCCTACAATGAGCAGTTCTTC.

This clone has more than one count but fewer than ten. The rearrangement links TRBV5-6 to TRBJ2-7; D gene ambiguous. Germline loops: CDR1 SGHDT, CDR2 YYEEEE. The CDR3 contains 12 residues. V lost 2 bases, J lost 3 bases, and 6 bases lay in between. The CDR3 reads CASSLWSYEQYV. Written as DNA, the CDR3 is TGTGCCAGCAGCTTATGGAGCTACGAGCAGTACGTC.

A single count supports this clone. The chain employs TRBV9 and TRBJ1-2; 8 bases are a match to TRBD1. V lost 0 bases to trimming and J lost 7 bases; unmatched junction nucleotides: 5. This CDR3 has 14 residues. The V gene's germline CDR1 is SGDLS and CDR2 YYNGEE. CDR3 protein: CASSVAGQGSGYTF. The CDR3 nucleotides are TGTGCCAGCAGCGTAGCAGGACAGGGAAGTGGCTACACCTTC. Supplemented by reference TRBV9 and TRBJ1-2, the full variable domain reads DSGVTQTPKHLITATGQRVTLRCSPRSGDLSVYWYQQSLDQGLQFLIQYYNGEERAKGNILERFSAQQFPDLHSELNLSSLELGDSALYFCASSVAGQGSGYTFGSGTRLTVV.

The chain carries TRBV6-5 and TRBJ1-2; 7 nucleotides match TRBD1. V lost 4 bases, J lost 4 bases, and 6 bases stayed unmatched. Germline CDR1 and CDR2: MNHEY and SVGAGI. The CDR3 is 14 amino acids. The CDR3 DNA reads TGTGCCAGCAGTTTACAGACAGGGCGCTATGGCTACACCTTC. Residues: CASSLQTGRYGYTF.

This clone was counted a few times. The rearrangement links TRBV18 to TRBJ2-5; TRBD2 is a possible D gene (5 bases). V was shortened by 6 bases and J by 5 bases, with 16 bases between the two germline ends. The CDR3 sequence is 14 residues long. The germline V gene encodes CDR1 KGHSH and CDR2 LQKENI. The CDR3 DNA follows: TGTGCCAGCTCCCCCGGCCCCACGGGGGAGACCCAGTACTTC. Amino acid sequence: CASSPGPTGETQYF.

This clone has more than one count but fewer than ten. The V call is TRBV5-6, the J call TRBJ2-1; 8 bases map to TRBD2. CDR1 is SGHDT, CDR2 YYEEEE, per germline. Losses at the gene ends were 4 bases for V and 3 bases for J; bases not matched to a gene: 9. The length of the CDR3 is 16 residues. The CDR3 protein is CASSPASGSFYNEQFF. CDR3 nucleotide sequence: TGTGCCAGCAGCCCTGCCAGCGGGAGTTTCTACAATGAGCAGTTCTTC.